This T cell receptor beta chain was found in a study of blood T cell repertoires in COVID-19. In the original analysis: Reference gene primer amplification yielded estimated nucleated cell counts. Assay used: immunoSEQ multiplex PCR; TCRdb lists only in-frame clones, some missing. V, J and clone size derive from that table, while D and trimming were established from the DNA sequence. The table includes around 200,000 clones, around 84% detected once. Germline V lookup: CDR1 ENHRY, CDR2 SYGVKD. The CDR3 runs to 15 residues. V lost 4 bases and J lost 7; bases outside the gene matches: 5. The gene calls are TRBV10-3 and TRBJ2-1; 12 bases are shared with TRBD2. The clonotype comes from a man aged 40-55 years who had recovered from COVID-19. The sequenced material came from PBMCs or T cells enriched from blood (not recorded which). CDR3 DNA: TGTGCCATCAGTGGGACTAGCGGGAAGGGGAATGAGCAGTTCTTC. Its protein product is CAISGTSGKGNEQFF.